These 27 T cell receptor beta chains came from one sample sequenced in a study of T cell responses to AZD1222 COVID-19 vaccine. Assay: immunoSEQ multiplex PCR; the TCRdb copy retains only in-frame clones and omits some. Of 35,000 to 45,000 clones in the sample, around three quarters are singletons; the top ten hold 3% to 4%. The starting material was peripheral blood, obtained on day 0 of AZD1222 vaccination. The receptors shown here come from an adult in good health.

This chain uses TRBV5-1 with TRBJ1-5; 8 nucleotides match TRBD1. V gave up 2 bases and J gave up 7 bases; unmatched junction bases: 17. Looked up from germline, CDR1 is SGHRS and CDR2 is YFSETQ. The CDR3 spans 18 residues. The CDR3 nucleotides are TGCGCCAGCAGCTTTTTACCCTCGGGTCAGGGGGCAGGACAGCCCCAGCATTTT. Protein sequence: CASSFLPSGQGAGQPQHF.

There are a few counts of this clone. The rearrangement uses TRBV7-2 and TRBJ1-3, with 10 bases aligning to TRBD1. The CDR3 is made up of 17 amino acids. Germline lookup yields CDR1 SGHTA and CDR2 FQGNSA. Trimming at V came to 1 base and at J to 2 bases, leaving 5 bases not matched to a gene. The CDR3 nucleotides are TGTGCCAGCAGCTTAGGTGGGGACAGGGGCGCTGGAAACACCATATATTTT. Protein: CASSLGGDRGAGNTIYF. Looking up the rest from reference TRBV7-2 and TRBJ1-3 gives the full variable domain: GAGVSQSPSNKVTEKGKDVELRCDPISGHTALYWYRQSLGQGLEFLIYFQGNSAPDKSGLPSDRFSAERTGGSVSTLTIQRTQQEDSAVYLCASSLGGDRGAGNTIYFGEGSWLTVV.

The chain carries TRBV28 and TRBJ1-1; D is perhaps TRBD1 (5 bases). Trimming pared 5 bases from V and 2 bases from J, leaving 18 bases between. Germline CDR1 reads MDHEN; CDR2 reads SYDVKM. CDR3 length: 16 amino acids. This CDR3 is CASSLYQQGDNTEAFF. The CDR3 nucleotides read TGTGCCAGCAGTCTATATCAGCAGGGAGACAACACTGAAGCTTTCTTT.

CDR3 loop: CASSRRTGGQEKLFF. For the CDR3, the DNA is TGTGCCAGCAGCAGAAGGACAGGGGGCCAGGAAAAACTGTTTTTT. This chain joins TRBV7-9 and TRBJ1-4, with TRBD1 matching over 11 bases. This CDR3 is built from 15 residues. The junction had 7 bases not matched to a gene; V was cut back by 5 bases and J by 8 bases. Germline V lookup: CDR1 SEHNR, CDR2 FQNEAQ (reference sequence).

The chain links TRBV5-1 to TRBJ2-5, with TRBD2 matching over 9 bases. After removal of 2 bases from V and 1 base from J, the junction contained 3 bases not matched to a gene. The CDR3 sequence is 15 residues long. Germline-derived CDR1 and CDR2 are SGHRS and YFSETQ. CDR3 coding DNA: TGCGCCAGCAGCTTAGCGGGGGGTTCCCAAGAGACCCAGTACTTC. Translated: CASSLAGGSQETQYF.

About this clone: No DNA is shown, since the ends of the CDR3 on it are uncertain; the CDR3 is the one TCRdb lists. The chain has TRBV24-1 and TRBJ2-2; the D segment call TRBD2 is taken from the table without a DNA check. The CDR3 length equals 15 residues, ends included. Per germline, CDR1 KGHDR and CDR2 SFDVKD. CDR3 amino acids: CATSDLERDTGELFF.

The chain's CDR3 is CAARREGFNTGELFF. For the CDR3, the DNA is TGTGCCGCAAGACGGGAGGGATTTAACACCGGGGAGCTGTTTTTT. The chain links TRBV10-3 to TRBJ2-2; 8 nucleotides match TRBD2. This CDR3 region has 15 residues. Trimming at V came to 11 bases and at J to 2 bases, leaving 10 bases not matched to a gene. From germline, CDR1 is ENHRY and CDR2 SYGVKD.

The J gene is TRBJ2-7, the V gene TRBV6-1; 9 bases align to TRBD1. Trimming took 2 bases from V and 5 from J; bases not matched to a gene: 7. The CDR3 has 15 amino acids. Germline V CDR1 and CDR2: MNHNS, SASEGT. CDR3 DNA: TGTGCCAGCAGTGAACCGGGACAGGGTTTGGACGAGCAGTACTTC. Protein: CASSEPGQGLDEQYF.

V and J are TRBV3-1 (or the pseudogene TRBV3-2) and TRBJ2-4, with 8 bases matching TRBD1. Germline CDR1 and CDR2: LGHDT and YNNKEL (reference sequence). This CDR3 spans 17 amino acids. V lost 0 bases to trimming and J lost 7 bases; unmatched junction nucleotides: 11. The CDR3 DNA reads TGTGCCAGCAGCCAAGACCCCCCCGCAGGGGGCGGGAACATTCAGTACTTC. Translation: CASSQDPPAGGGNIQYF.

The CDR3 is CASSREGETQYF. CDR3 bases: TGTGCCAGCAGTCGTGAGGGGGAGACCCAGTACTTC. The chain joins TRBV11-2 to TRBJ2-5; D possibly uses TRBD1 or TRBD2 (5 bases each). The germline gives CDR1 SGHAT, CDR2 FQNNGV. V was pared by 6 bases and J by 5 bases, with 10 bases between. The CDR3 contains 12 residues.

The rearrangement uses TRBV5-6 and TRBJ1-1; D is unclear. The CDR3 covers 15 residues. V gave up 1 base and J gave up 2 bases, with 12 bases separating them. Looked up from germline, CDR1 is SGHDT and CDR2 is YYEEEE. DNA for the CDR3: TGTGCCAGCAGCTTGAACGGTGCGTTTAACACTGAAGCTTTCTTT. This codes for CASSLNGAFNTEAFF.

This rearrangement joins TRBV27 to TRBJ1-5, with 9 bases fitting TRBD1. Losses at the gene ends were 5 bases for V and 7 bases for J; bases not matched to a gene: 6. Germline lookup yields CDR1 MNHEY and CDR2 SMNVEV (reference sequence). The CDR3 is 14 residues long. CDR3 bases: TGTGCCAGCAGTCCGGGGACAGGGAAGCAGCCCCAGCATTTT. The encoded protein is CASSPGTGKQPQHF.

This clone ranks as medium-sized. The rearrangement joins TRBV7-6 to TRBJ2-2; 10 bases line up with TRBD1. This CDR3 region has 17 residues. CDR1 is SGHVS, CDR2 FNYEAQ, per germline. The J segment lost 4 bases and the V segment lost 4 bases, leaving 9 bases of the junction unmatched. CDR3 amino acids: CASSSGGGTGATGELFF. In DNA, the CDR3 is TGTGCCAGCAGCTCAGGGGGAGGGACAGGGGCCACCGGGGAGCTGTTTTTT.

This chain joins TRBV11-3 and TRBJ1-3; D possibly corresponds to TRBD1 (5 bases). This CDR3 spans 16 amino acids. The germline V and J ends were trimmed by 2 bases and 0 bases, with 11 bases remaining between them. Germline V gene sequence: CDR1 SGHNT, CDR2 YENEEA. The CDR3 sequence is CASSLNYRSSGNTIYF. The CDR3 nucleotides are TGTGCCAGCAGCTTAAATTACAGGAGCTCTGGAAACACCATATATTTT.

V is TRBV5-1 and J is TRBJ1-2; D gene unclear. The CDR3 has 15 residues. V lost 0 bases and J 7 bases, leaving 16 bases between the germline ends. Germline loops: CDR1 SGHRS, CDR2 YFSETQ. The CDR3 reads CASSLVGSRKFGYTF. CDR3 sequence (DNA): TGCGCCAGCAGCTTGGTGGGGTCGCGAAAATTTGGCTACACCTTC.

The chain combines TRBV2 with TRBJ2-7; D uncertain. The CDR3 extends over 12 amino acids. V was pared by 2 bases and J by 5 bases, with 7 bases between. Germline values: CDR1 SNHLY, CDR2 FYNNEI. The CDR3 loop is CASSESSDEQYF. The CDR3 DNA follows: TGTGCCAGCAGTGAAAGTTCGGACGAGCAGTACTTC.

V is TRBV9 and J is TRBJ2-3, with D possibly TRBD1 on 6 matching bases. Germline loops: CDR1 SGDLS, CDR2 YYNGEE. With 0 bases removed from V and 1 base from J, the gap between germline ends came to 9 bases. The CDR3 is 15 residues long. DNA for the CDR3: TGTGCCAGCAGCGTAGGCAGGGGCGGCACAGATACGCAGTATTTT. It yields the protein CASSVGRGGTDTQYF.

The chain is built from TRBV3-1 (or the pseudogene TRBV3-2) and TRBJ2-4; D perhaps matches TRBD1 (5 bases). The V end was cut by 0 bases, the J end by 3 bases, with 15 bases between. The CDR3 is 17 amino acids. The germline gives CDR1 LGHDT, CDR2 YNNKEL (reference sequence). The CDR3 protein is CASSQDPDTRDKNIQYF. The CDR3, as DNA: TGTGCCAGCAGCCAAGATCCGGACACCAGGGACAAAAACATTCAGTACTTC.

The chain joins TRBV7-8 to TRBJ1-1; D call uncertain. V was cut by 5 bases and J by 3 bases, with 13 bases left in between. Germline V gives CDR1 SGHVS, CDR2 FQNEAQ. This CDR3 spans 14 amino acids. CDR3 sequence: CASSPRRTYTEAFF. The CDR3 DNA reads as TGTGCCAGCAGCCCCCGCCGGACGTACACTGAAGCTTTCTTT.

This chain joins TRBV28 and TRBJ1-4; no definite D call. Per the germline V gene, CDR1 is MDHEN and CDR2 is SYDVKM. The CDR3 consists of 14 residues. Trimming removed 4 bases at V and 7 bases at J, with 13 bases between. The CDR3 loop is CASSSSQDGEKLFF. The CDR3 DNA sequence: TGTGCCAGCAGTTCGTCCCAGGACGGTGAAAAACTGTTTTTT.

J is TRBJ1-2 and V is TRBV2, with TRBD1 as a possible D gene (5 bases). The CDR3 spans 15 residues. The V gene lost 4 bases and the J gene lost 0 bases, with 12 bases spanning the gap. Germline V gives CDR1 SNHLY, CDR2 FYNNEI. CDR3 amino acids: CASSVRGNANYGYTF. For the CDR3, the DNA is TGTGCCAGCAGTGTAAGGGGAAACGCTAACTATGGCTACACCTTC.

The chain joins TRBV13 to TRBJ2-3, with D perhaps TRBD2 (5 bases). V was shortened by 0 bases and J by 6 bases, with 10 bases between the two germline ends. The CDR3 covers 14 residues. Per germline, CDR1 PRHDT and CDR2 FYEKMQ (reference sequence). CDR3 sequence (DNA): TGTGCCAGCAGCTTAGGAGCGAGAGGGGATACGCAGTATTTT. Translated, it gives CASSLGARGDTQYF. The full variable domain, completed using reference TRBV13 and TRBJ2-3, is AAGVIQSPRHLIKEKRETATLKCYPIPRHDTVYWYQQGPGQDPQFLISFYEKMQSDKGSIPDRFSAQQFSDYHSELNMSSLELGDSALYFCASSLGARGDTQYFGPGTRLTVL.

This chain uses TRBV5-8 with TRBJ1-1; possibly TRBD1 for D (5 bases). Germline CDR1 is SGHTS and CDR2 is YDEGEE. This CDR3 comprises 13 residues. Here the CDR3 reads CAGHRDVDTEAFF. The CDR3 DNA reads as TGTGCAGGGCATCGGGACGTAGACACTGAAGCTTTCTTT.

The chain couples TRBV6-1 to TRBJ1-1; D remains unclear. CDR1 MNHNS and CDR2 SASEGT come from the germline V gene. This CDR3 region has 20 residues. The V end lost 4 bases, the J end lost 0 bases, and 27 bases lay between the germline ends. CDR3 loop: CASSVTGGLLTPIMNTEAFF. For the CDR3, the DNA is TGTGCCAGCAGTGTCACGGGAGGTCTCTTAACCCCTATAATGAACACTGAAGCTTTCTTT.

The CDR3 nucleotides are TGCGCCAGCAGGAGAACCGGGGGGGCCCAAGAAAAACTGTTTTTT. This translates into CASRRTGGAQEKLFF. The V gene is TRBV5-1, the J gene TRBJ1-4; TRBD1 might be the D (6 bases). Germline V gene sequence: CDR1 SGHRS, CDR2 YFSETQ. V dropped 5 bases and J dropped 8 bases, with 19 bases sitting between them. CDR3 size: 15 residues.

The chain is built from TRBV14 and TRBJ1-3; D gene unclear. Trimming took 1 base from V and 4 from J, leaving 14 bases between them. The germline CDR1 and CDR2 sequences are SGHDN and FVKESK. The CDR3 runs 16 residues. The CDR3 DNA is TGTGCCAGCAGCCAAGTAGGACGGACGTTCGGAAACACCATATATTTT. Protein product: CASSQVGRTFGNTIYF.

The chain combines TRBV6-5 with TRBJ2-7, with TRBD1 as a possible D gene (5 bases). Trimming left V 0 bases short and J 12 bases short, with 15 bases between. The germline CDR1 and CDR2 sequences are MNHEY and SVGAGI. The CDR3 consists of 13 residues. This chain's CDR3 is CASSYSLEGALYF. In DNA, the CDR3 is TGTGCCAGCAGTTACTCATTGGAAGGGGCCCTGTACTTC.